This is a list of T cell receptor beta chains from one sample in a study of cytomegalovirus exposure and HLA in healthy donors. Libraries were prepared by immunoSEQ multiplex PCR; TCRdb keeps only in-frame clonotypes and omits some of them. The sample includes approximately 200,000 clones. The specimen sequenced was PBMCs. The receptor set was obtained from a boy aged 5-17 years in good health and CMV-seronegative. CDR3s include the opening cysteine and the closing phenylalanine or tryptophan. A D gene is named only where the DNA matches it firmly.

j_call: TRBJ2-3
d_call: TRBD2
v_call: TRBV9
cdr3_nt: TGTGCCAGCAGCGCCCTCAGCGGGGGGGCGGGGACGCAGTATTTT
cdr3_aa: CASSALSGGAGTQYF

j_call: TRBJ1-5
d_call: -
v_call: TRBV2
cdr3_nt: TGTGCCAGCAGCAGGGAGGAGTATCAGCCCCAGCATTTT
cdr3_aa: CASSREEYQPQHF

j_call: TRBJ2-7
d_call: -
v_call: TRBV6-1
cdr3_nt: TGTGCCAGCAGTGAACCCTCCGAGCAGTACTTC
cdr3_aa: CASSEPSEQYF

j_call: TRBJ2-5
d_call: -
v_call: TRBV7-9
cdr3_nt: TGTGCCAGCAGCTCGCAAGAGACCCAGTACTTC
cdr3_aa: CASSSQETQYF

j_call: TRBJ1-4
d_call: TRBD1
v_call: TRBV7-2
cdr3_nt: TGTGCCAGCAACTTCGGGACAGCTAATGAAAAACTGTTTTTT
cdr3_aa: CASNFGTANEKLFF

j_call: TRBJ1-1
d_call: TRBD1
v_call: TRBV30
cdr3_nt: TGTGCCTGGAGTGTAGACAGGGTAGGTAGTGAAGCTTTCTTT
cdr3_aa: CAWSVDRVGSEAFF

j_call: TRBJ2-3
d_call: -
v_call: TRBV19
cdr3_nt: TGTGCCAGTAGGCGGATACCTAGCACAGATACGCAGTATTTT
cdr3_aa: CASRRIPSTDTQYF

j_call: TRBJ2-7
d_call: -
v_call: TRBV7-8
cdr3_nt: TGTGCCAGCAGCCCCAGGGAAACCTACGAGCAGTACTTC
cdr3_aa: CASSPRETYEQYF

j_call: TRBJ2-5
d_call: TRBD1
v_call: TRBV5-5
cdr3_nt: TGTGCCAGCAGCCCTGTGTGGGGGACAGGGGTGGTGGAGACCCAGTACTTC
cdr3_aa: CASSPVWGTGVVETQYF

j_call: TRBJ2-2
d_call: -
v_call: TRBV7-9
cdr3_nt: TGTGCCAGCAGCTCTTGGGGAGGATTAAGGAACACCGGGGAGCTGTTTTTT
cdr3_aa: CASSSWGGLRNTGELFF

j_call: TRBJ1-5
d_call: TRBD1
v_call: TRBV30
cdr3_nt: TGTGCCTGGAGTAGGGGGAACCGGGACAGGGGATATCAGCCCCAGCATTTT
cdr3_aa: CAWSRGNRDRGYQPQHF

j_call: TRBJ1-1
d_call: TRBD1
v_call: TRBV7-9
cdr3_nt: TGTGCCAGCAGCTCCCCGGGACAGGAGAACACTGAAGCTTTCTTT
cdr3_aa: CASSSPGQENTEAFF

j_call: TRBJ2-7
d_call: -
v_call: TRBV30
cdr3_nt: TGTGCCTGGAGTGTACTAGGGGGTCATATGGACGAGCAGTACTTC
cdr3_aa: CAWSVLGGHMDEQYF

j_call: TRBJ1-1
d_call: TRBD1
v_call: TRBV6-1
cdr3_nt: TGTGCCAGCAGCCCACAGGGGATGAACACTGAAGCTTTCTTT
cdr3_aa: CASSPQGMNTEAFF

j_call: TRBJ1-1
d_call: -
v_call: TRBV7-9
cdr3_nt: TGTGCCAGCAGCTTAAGGGGTGGGACTGAAGCTTTCTTT
cdr3_aa: CASSLRGGTEAFF

j_call: TRBJ1-1
d_call: -
v_call: TRBV7-6
cdr3_nt: TGTGCCAGCAGCGCCCTGGGGCCAGATGACACTGAAGCTTTCTTT
cdr3_aa: CASSALGPDDTEAFF

j_call: TRBJ2-7
d_call: -
v_call: TRBV7-8
cdr3_nt: TGTGCCAGCAGCTTAGAGGCACGGAGCTACGAGCAGTACTTC
cdr3_aa: CASSLEARSYEQYF

j_call: TRBJ2-4
d_call: TRBD1
v_call: TRBV11-1
cdr3_nt: TGTGCCAGCAGCCACAGGACAGGCCCCAAAAACATTCAGTACTTC
cdr3_aa: CASSHRTGPKNIQYF

j_call: TRBJ2-6
d_call: -
v_call: TRBV6-4
cdr3_nt: TGTGCCAGCAGTGAGTCAGGCTCTGGGGCCAACGTCCTGACTTTC
cdr3_aa: CASSESGSGANVLTF

j_call: TRBJ2-1
d_call: -
v_call: TRBV21-1
cdr3_nt: TGTGCCAGCAGCAATGCGAGCGGGGGCTTCAATGAGCAGTTCTTC
cdr3_aa: CASSNASGGFNEQFF

j_call: TRBJ2-1
d_call: TRBD2
v_call: TRBV9
cdr3_nt: TGTGCCAGCAGCCGGGTAGCGGGGGGGCGCAATGAGCAGTTCTTC
cdr3_aa: CASSRVAGGRNEQFF

j_call: TRBJ2-6
d_call: -
v_call: TRBV11-2
cdr3_nt: TGTGCCAGCAGCTTAGTCGGTGGGGCCAACGTCCTGACTTTC
cdr3_aa: CASSLVGGANVLTF

j_call: TRBJ2-4
d_call: -
v_call: TRBV19
cdr3_nt: TGTGCCAGTAGTATTGGGCAACGAGCCAAAAACATTCAGTACTTC
cdr3_aa: CASSIGQRAKNIQYF